Listed here is a single TCR beta chain. Its cognate antigen is unknown. This record belongs to a study of T cells in Graves' hyperthyroidism and ophthalmopathy. Turning to the study itself: Peripheral blood collection took place at initial diagnosis, before any treatment. Study findings and constraints: Most thyroid-expanded clonotypes above 0.001 were also found in blood.

Trimming cost V 4 bases and J 4 bases; bases outside gene matches: 4. CDR1 and CDR2 from the germline V gene are GTSNPN and SVGIG (reference sequence). The CDR3 spans 12 residues. Regions amplified from RNA transcripts were the TCR beta CDR3 regions. When the TCR CDR3 underwent first-round RT-PCR, the HTBI primer set was used. One entry per CDR3 protein, called by TCRdb with MiXCR from the multiplex PCR reads. In the table there are 250,000 to 400,000 distinct CDR3 sequences, roughly 15% of which are singletons. Clinical symptoms, serum thyroxine, TRAb, thyroid ultrasound and orbital computed tomography established diagnosis.

Sequenced material: blood. The chain is built from TRBV30 and TRBJ2-7, with 7 bases identical to TRBD2. The receptor was derived from a middle-aged woman with Graves' ophthalmopathy. CDR3 coding DNA: TGTGCCTGGAAGGCGGGAGTATACGAGCAGTACTTC. Its translation is CAWKAGVYEQYF.